This paragraph covers one TCR beta chain sequence. The target antigen is unknown. These data come from a study of long-term antiretroviral therapy in people with HIV. About the research overall: Collection dates of the earliest samples fall about a decade before the 2015 immediate-ART recommendation.

Donors each had at least one pre-ART PBMC sample and at least two post-ART ones. Prior to DNA extraction, the samples held 1-10 million cryopreserved PBMC. The CDR3 is made up of 16 amino acids. In germline, CDR1 is SNHLY, CDR2 FYNNEI. The V and J ends lost 6 bases and 2 bases, in that order; junction bases with no gene match: 10. Version v3.0 of the immunoSEQ assay ran at survey level. Assay used: immunoSEQ multiplex PCR; TCRdb lists only in-frame clones, some missing. In the table there are tens of thousands of clones, 95% of which are singletons. General observations from the study: Information pertaining to ART adherence, viral resistance or therapeutic modifications was not obtained.

This clonotype was obtained from a man under 40 with HIV. Sequencing was performed on unsorted PBMCs, taken 5.3 years after starting antiretroviral therapy. This rearrangement joins TRBV2 to TRBJ2-3, with 8 bases identical to TRBD2. This chain's CDR3 is CASRNSGSPSTDTQYF. The CDR3 DNA sequence: TGTGCCAGCAGAAACAGCGGGAGCCCGTCCACAGATACGCAGTATTTT.